This TCR beta chain was obtained from a study of blood T cell repertoires in COVID-19. The assay was immunoSEQ multiplex PCR, and TCRdb's table has in-frame clones only and misses some. Found here are 77,000 or so clones, 74% of them singletons; the top ten hold about 2.5%. The TCR originated in a human donor with acute or convalescent COVID-19. The donor label of this sample is uncertain. Sequenced material: peripheral blood.

CDR3 bases: TGTGCCAGCAGTTTATCGCCCAGATCAGGCCAAGAGACCCAGTACTTC. Translating gives CASSLSPRSGQETQYF. The chain couples TRBV28 to TRBJ2-5; no clear D. Germline V lookup: CDR1 MDHEN, CDR2 SYDVKM. The ends were cut back, 1 base at V and 1 base at J, with 13 bases in the middle. The length of the CDR3 is 16 residues.